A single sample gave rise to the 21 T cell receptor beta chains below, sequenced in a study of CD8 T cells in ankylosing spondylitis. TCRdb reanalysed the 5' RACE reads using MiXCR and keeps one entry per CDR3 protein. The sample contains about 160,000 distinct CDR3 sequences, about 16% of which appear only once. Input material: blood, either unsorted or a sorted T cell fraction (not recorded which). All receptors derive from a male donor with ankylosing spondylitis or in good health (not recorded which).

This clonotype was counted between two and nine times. As DNA, the CDR3 is TGTGCCAGCAGTTTAACGGAACTGTACAATGAGCAGTTCTTC. As protein: CASSLTELYNEQFF. The chain employs TRBV28 and TRBJ2-1; D is ambiguous. Germline V gives CDR1 MDHEN, CDR2 SYDVKM. Trimming removed 2 bases from V and 4 bases from J, with 9 bases in between. This CDR3 region has 14 residues.

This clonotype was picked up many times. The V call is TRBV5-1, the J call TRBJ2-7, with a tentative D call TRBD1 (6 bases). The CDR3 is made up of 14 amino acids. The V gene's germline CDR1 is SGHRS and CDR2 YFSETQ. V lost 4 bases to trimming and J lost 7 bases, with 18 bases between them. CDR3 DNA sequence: TGCGCCAGCAGCCGGACAGTTCGAGTGACTGAGCAGTACTTC. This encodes CASSRTVRVTEQYF. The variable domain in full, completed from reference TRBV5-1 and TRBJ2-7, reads KAGVTQTPRYLIKTRGQQVTLSCSPISGHRSVSWYQQTPGQGLQFLFEYFSETQRNKGNFPGRFSGRQFSNSRSEMNVSTLELGDSALYLCASSRTVRVTEQYFGPGTRLTVT.

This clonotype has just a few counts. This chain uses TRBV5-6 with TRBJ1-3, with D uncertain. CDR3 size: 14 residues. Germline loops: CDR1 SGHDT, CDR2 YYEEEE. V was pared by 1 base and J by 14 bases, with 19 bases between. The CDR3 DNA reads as TGTGCCAGCAGCTTGTTCTCAGGAGAAACACTTGTATATTTT. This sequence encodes CASSLFSGETLVYF.

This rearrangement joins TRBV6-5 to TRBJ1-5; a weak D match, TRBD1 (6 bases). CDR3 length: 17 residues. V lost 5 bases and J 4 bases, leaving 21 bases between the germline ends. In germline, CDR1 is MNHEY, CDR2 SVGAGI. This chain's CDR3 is CASSPAYRERFNQPQHF. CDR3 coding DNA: TGTGCCAGCAGTCCGGCGTACAGGGAAAGGTTTAATCAGCCCCAGCATTTT.

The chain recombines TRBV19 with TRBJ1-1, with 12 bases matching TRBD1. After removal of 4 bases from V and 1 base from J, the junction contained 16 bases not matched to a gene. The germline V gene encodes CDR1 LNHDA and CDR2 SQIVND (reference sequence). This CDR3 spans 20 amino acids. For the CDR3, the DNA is TGTGCCAGTAGTACCCTCTTCGGGACAGGGGGCGCCGTAACGAACACTGAAGCTTTCTTT. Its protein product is CASSTLFGTGGAVTNTEAFF.

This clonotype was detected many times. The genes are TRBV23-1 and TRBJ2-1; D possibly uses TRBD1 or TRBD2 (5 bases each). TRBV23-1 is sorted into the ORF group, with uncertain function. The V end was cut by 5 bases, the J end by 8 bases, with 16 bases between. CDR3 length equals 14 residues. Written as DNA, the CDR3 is TGCGCCAGCAGTGGGGGACGGTGTTTGGATGAGCAGTTCTTC. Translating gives CASSGGRCLDEQFF.

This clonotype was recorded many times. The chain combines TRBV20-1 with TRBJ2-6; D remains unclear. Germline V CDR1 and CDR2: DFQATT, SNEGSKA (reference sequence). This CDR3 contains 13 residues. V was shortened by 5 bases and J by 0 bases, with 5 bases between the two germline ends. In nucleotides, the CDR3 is TGCAGTGCTCCCAGCTCTGGGGCCAACGTCCTGACTTTC. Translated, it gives CSAPSSGANVLTF.

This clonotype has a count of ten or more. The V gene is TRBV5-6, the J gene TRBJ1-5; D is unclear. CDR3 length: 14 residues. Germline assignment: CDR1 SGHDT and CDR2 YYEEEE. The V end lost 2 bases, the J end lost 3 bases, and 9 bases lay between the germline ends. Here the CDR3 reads CASSFGVDNQPQHF. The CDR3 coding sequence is TGTGCCAGCAGCTTCGGAGTTGACAATCAGCCCCAGCATTTT.

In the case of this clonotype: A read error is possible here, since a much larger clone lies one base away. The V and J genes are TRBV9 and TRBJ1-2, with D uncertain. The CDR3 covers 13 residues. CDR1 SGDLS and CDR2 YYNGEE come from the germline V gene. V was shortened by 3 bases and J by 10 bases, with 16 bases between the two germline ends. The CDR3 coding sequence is TGTGCCAGCAGCGATCCTGGGGAGAATGACTACACCTTC. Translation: CASSDPGENDYTF.

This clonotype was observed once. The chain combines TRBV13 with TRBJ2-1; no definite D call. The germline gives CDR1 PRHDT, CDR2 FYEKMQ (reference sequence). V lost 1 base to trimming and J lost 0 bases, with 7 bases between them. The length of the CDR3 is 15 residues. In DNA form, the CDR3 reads TGTGCCAGCAGCTTAGAGGTCGGCTCCTACAATGAGCAGTTCTTC. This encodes CASSLEVGSYNEQFF.

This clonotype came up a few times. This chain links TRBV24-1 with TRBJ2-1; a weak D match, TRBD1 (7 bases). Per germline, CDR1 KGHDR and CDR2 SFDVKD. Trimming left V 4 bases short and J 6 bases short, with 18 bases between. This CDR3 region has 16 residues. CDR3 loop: CATSEDDRAGGNEQFF. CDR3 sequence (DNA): TGTGCCACCAGTGAGGACGACAGGGCCGGGGGCAATGAGCAGTTCTTC.

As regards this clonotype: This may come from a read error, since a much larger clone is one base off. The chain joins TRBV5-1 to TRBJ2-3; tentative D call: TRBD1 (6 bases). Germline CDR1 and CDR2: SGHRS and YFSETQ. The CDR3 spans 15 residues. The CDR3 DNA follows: TGCGCCAGCAGCGCTCCGGGACAAATCACAGATAAGCAGTATTTT. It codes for CASSAPGQITDKQYF.

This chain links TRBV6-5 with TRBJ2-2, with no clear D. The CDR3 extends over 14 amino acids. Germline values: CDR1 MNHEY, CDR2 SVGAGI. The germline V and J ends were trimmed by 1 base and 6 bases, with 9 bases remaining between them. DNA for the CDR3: TGTGCCAGCAGTTACTTGTCGGGTGCCGGGGAGCTGTTTTTT. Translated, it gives CASSYLSGAGELFF.

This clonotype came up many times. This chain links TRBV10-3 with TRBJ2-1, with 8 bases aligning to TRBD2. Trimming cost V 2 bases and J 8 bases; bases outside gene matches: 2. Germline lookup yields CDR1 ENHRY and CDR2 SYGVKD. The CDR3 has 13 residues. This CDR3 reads CAISEGLAYEQFF. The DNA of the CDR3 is TGTGCCATCAGTGAGGGACTAGCCTATGAGCAGTTCTTC.

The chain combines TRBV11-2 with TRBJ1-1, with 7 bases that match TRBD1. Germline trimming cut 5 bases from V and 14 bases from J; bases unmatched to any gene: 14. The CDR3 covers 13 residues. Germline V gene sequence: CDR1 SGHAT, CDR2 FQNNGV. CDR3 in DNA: TGTGCCAGCAGCCCTTACCAGGGGGTCGCCGTCTTCTTT. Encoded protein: CASSPYQGVAVFF. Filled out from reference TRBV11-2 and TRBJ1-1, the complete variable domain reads EAGVAQSPRYKIIEKRQSVAFWCNPISGHATLYWYQQILGQGPKLLIQFQNNGVVDDSQLPKDRFSAERLKGVDSTLKIQPAKLEDSAVYLCASSPYQGVAVFFGQGTRLTVV.

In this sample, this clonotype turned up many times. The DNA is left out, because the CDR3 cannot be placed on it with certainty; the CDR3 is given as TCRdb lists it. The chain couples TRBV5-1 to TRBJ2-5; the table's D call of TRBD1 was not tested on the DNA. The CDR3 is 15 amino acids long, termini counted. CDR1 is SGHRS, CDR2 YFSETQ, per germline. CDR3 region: CASRADRGFLETQYF.

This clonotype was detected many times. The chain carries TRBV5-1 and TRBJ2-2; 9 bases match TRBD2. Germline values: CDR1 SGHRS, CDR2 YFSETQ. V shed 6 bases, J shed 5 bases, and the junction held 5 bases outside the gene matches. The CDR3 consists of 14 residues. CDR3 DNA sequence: TGCGCCAGCACCCCTAGCGGGACGACCGGGGAGCTGTTTTTT. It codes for CASTPSGTTGELFF.

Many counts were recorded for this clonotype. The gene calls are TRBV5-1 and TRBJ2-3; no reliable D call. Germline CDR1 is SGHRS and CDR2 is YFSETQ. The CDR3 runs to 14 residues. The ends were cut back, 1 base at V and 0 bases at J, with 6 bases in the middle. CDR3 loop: CASSLYGSTDTQYF. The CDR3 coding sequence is TGCGCCAGCAGCTTGTATGGGAGCACAGATACGCAGTATTTT.

The CDR3 protein is CASTRAGATNEKLFF. The CDR3 DNA is TGTGCCAGCACTCGGGCAGGGGCAACTAATGAAAAACTGTTTTTT. The V gene is TRBV6-1, the J gene TRBJ1-4, with D maybe TRBD1 (6 bases). Trimming pared 7 bases from V and 0 bases from J, leaving 12 bases between. CDR1 MNHNS and CDR2 SASEGT come from the germline V gene. CDR3 length: 15 residues.

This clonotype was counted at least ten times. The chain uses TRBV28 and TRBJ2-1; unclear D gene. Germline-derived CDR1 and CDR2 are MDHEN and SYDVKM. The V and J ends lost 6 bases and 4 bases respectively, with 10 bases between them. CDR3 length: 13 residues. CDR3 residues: CASSPVRYNEQFF. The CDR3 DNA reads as TGTGCCAGCAGCCCTGTAAGATACAATGAGCAGTTCTTC.

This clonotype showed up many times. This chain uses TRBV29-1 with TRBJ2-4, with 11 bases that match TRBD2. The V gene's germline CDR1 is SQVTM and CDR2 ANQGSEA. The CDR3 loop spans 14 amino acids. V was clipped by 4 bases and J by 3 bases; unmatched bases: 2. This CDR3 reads CSVGLAGIKNIQYF. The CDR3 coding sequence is TGCAGCGTTGGACTAGCGGGAATCAAAAACATTCAGTACTTC.